Sequencing of this T cell receptor beta chain was carried out in a study of post-analysis software for immune sequencing data. Study as a whole: Patients had relapsing-remitting, secondary progressive or progressive-relapsing multiple sclerosis; some lacked subtype. Study-level findings and limits: Controls had lower frequencies than patients of about five TRBV segments, which included TRBV5-6, TRBV5-1 and TRBV20-1. F measure clustering grouped samples strongly by preparation batch. When compared against controls, multiple sclerosis patients showed significantly lower normalized Chao1 diversity.

cDNA libraries for TCR beta contained unique molecular identifiers. A population of about 1 to 11 million T cells gave rise to around 480,000 cDNA molecules. TCRdb reprocessed the PCR reads with MiXCR, giving one entry per CDR3 protein. Of 820,000 or so distinct CDR3 sequences in the sample, around 53% are singletons; the top ten hold about 4.8%. This clonotype has only a few counts. Its matching antigen is unknown. Germline V gives CDR1 SGHTA, CDR2 FQGNSA. This CDR3 is 16 amino acids long. The gene calls are TRBV7-2 and TRBJ2-5; 8 bases align to TRBD1. The DNA end favors TRBJ2-4, so the J call may be wrong. This TCR was recovered from a girl between 10 and 17 years old with multiple sclerosis. The sample comprised blood. CDR3 in DNA: TGTGCCAGCAGCCCAGCCCGACAGGGGTACTCCGCCATTCAGTACTTC. Residues: CASSPARQGYSAIQYF.